This TCR beta chain was observed in a study of T cell responses to AZD1222 COVID-19 vaccine. Some clones are missing from TCRdb's copy, which holds only in-frame ones; the method was immunoSEQ multiplex PCR. The sample carries 85,000 to 100,000 clones, 80% to 90% recorded once. About this clone itself: Antigen: not known.

Broader study findings: With dominance at 160-218 and 743-854, vaccine-associated CD4 TCRs spanned spike. Repertoires were sampled only after the peak T cell response. Donors in the cohort were predominantly white British and more often female, and clonal diversity was possibly underestimated.

The CDR3 runs to 16 residues. CDR1 and CDR2 (germline): SEHNR, FQNEAQ (reference sequence). Losses at the gene ends were 5 bases for V and 1 base for J; bases not matched to a gene: 8. This material consisted of peripheral blood, taken on day 0 of AZD1222 vaccination. V gene TRBV7-9 combines with J gene TRBJ2-3, with 8 bases fitting TRBD1. The sequence was obtained from an adult in good health. CDR3 loop: CASSLDRGVGTDTQYF. The CDR3 DNA follows: TGTGCCAGCAGCCTTGACAGGGGAGTGGGCACAGATACGCAGTATTTT.